The present TCR beta chain was sequenced within a study of T-cell reconstitution after alpha-beta-depleted transplantation in children. The V gene's germline CDR1 is WNHNN and CDR2 SYGVQD (reference sequence). The V gene lost 6 bases and the J gene lost 4 bases, with 26 bases spanning the gap. The CDR3 spans 18 residues. Unique molecular identifiers were built into the TCRbeta library. TCRdb re-called the PCR reads with MiXCR, one entry per CDR3 protein. The sample holds about 200,000 distinct CDR3 sequences, about 7% seen once. Findings of the study overall: Newly made T cells mostly supplied T-cell counts and diversity one year after transplant. The high TCRbeta diversity at day 60 in some patients came from surviving recipient T cells and thymic progenitors. Approximately two months post-transplant, alpha-beta T cells reportedly originated from several hundred expanded graft clones.

Concerning this clonotype itself: The antigen remains unidentified.

The sequenced sample was PBMCs, obtained before TCRalphabeta/CD19-depleted stem cell transplant. The rearrangement links TRBV10-1 to TRBJ2-3; D tentatively fits TRBD1 or TRBD2 (6 bases each). The TCR originated in a boy aged 2 to 10 with acute lymphoblastic leukemia, due to receive a stem cell transplant. The CDR3 protein is CASSSGTRLEPGPDTQYF. CDR3 sequence (DNA): TGCGCCAGCAGCTCCGGGACAAGACTAGAACCTGGTCCAGATACGCAGTATTTT.